The rows below give T cell receptor beta chains drawn from one sample of a study of radiotherapy plus CTLA-4 blockade in lung cancer. Profiled with immunoSEQ multiplex PCR; TCRdb holds only in-frame clones, not every one. The table lists 55,000 or so clones, roughly 79% of them singletons, with about 6.1% in the top ten. The material sequenced was peripheral blood, taken from a patient treated with radiotherapy plus ipilimumab. These receptors all come from a human donor with non-small cell lung cancer whose response to radiotherapy plus ipilimumab could not be evaluated. The CDR3 runs from the conserved cysteine through the conserved F or W. The order of the fields is D gene, clone size, J gene, V gene, CDR3 DNA, CDR3 protein. A D gene is named only where the DNA matches it firmly. Clone size is stated in some rows and not others, as once, few, many or a class when expanded.

>.|.|TRBJ1-4|TRBV27
TGTGCCAGCAGGACTACCGGGACACAGAATGAAAAACTGTTTTTT
CASRTTGTQNEKLFF
>.|.|TRBJ2-5|TRBV7-6
TGTGCCAGCAGCTTAGGTGGACAAGGGGCCCAGTACTTC
CASSLGGQGAQYF
>.|.|TRBJ1-1|TRBV5-1
TGCGCCAGCAGCTTTAACAGAAACACTGAAGCTTTCTTT
CASSFNRNTEAFF
>.|.|TRBJ2-7|TRBV10-2
TGCGCCAGCCAAAGCGATTGGGGGACTCAGTACTTC
CASQSDWGTQYF
>.|.|TRBJ1-4|TRBV27
TGTGCCAGCAGTCCCCGGGGGGGATGGGAAAAACTGTTTTTT
CASSPRGGWEKLFF
>TRBD2|.|TRBJ2-7|TRBV10-1
TGCGCCAGCAGTGCCGGGACTAGCGGGAGCTTATACGAGCAGTACTTC
CASSAGTSGSLYEQYF
>TRBD1|.|TRBJ1-4|TRBV6-6
TGTGCCAGCAGTCCGACAGGGGTGGGTGAAAAACTGTTTTTT
CASSPTGVGEKLFF
>.|.|TRBJ1-1|TRBV5-1
TGCGCCAGCAGCCCGTTTGTAGGGGGGAACACTGAAGCTTTCTTT
CASSPFVGGNTEAFF
>.|.|TRBJ1-1|TRBV9
TGTGCCAGCAGTGGGGGGGGAAACACTGAAGCTTTCTTT
CASSGGGNTEAFF
>.|once|TRBJ2-7|TRBV5-1
TGCGCCAGCAGCTGGGACAACACCTACGAGCAGTACTTC
CASSWDNTYEQYF
>TRBD1|.|TRBJ1-6|TRBV19
TGTGCCAGTAGTACCCTCGACAGGGCCTATAATTCACCCCTCCACTTT
CASSTLDRAYNSPLHF
>.|.|TRBJ1-5|TRBV28
TGTGCCAGCAGCCCCCCGGCGGGGGGTGGGAGCAATCAGCCCCAGCATTTT
CASSPPAGGGSNQPQHF
>TRBD2|.|TRBJ2-3|TRBV18
TGTGCCAGCTCACCAACGGGACTAGCGTTCACAGATACGCAGTATTTT
CASSPTGLAFTDTQYF
>TRBD1|few|TRBJ2-7|TRBV27
TGTGCCAGCAGTGAAGGGACAGGGAGGTCCTACGAGCAGTACTTC
CASSEGTGRSYEQYF
>.|.|TRBJ1-2|TRBV5-6
TGTGCCAGCAGCTTGGCCGGACGGGATTATGGCTACACCTTC
CASSLAGRDYGYTF
>TRBD1|.|TRBJ1-5|TRBV28
TGTGCCAGCAGTTCCACCGGGACAGGGGGCAATCAGCCCCAGCATTTT
CASSSTGTGGNQPQHF
>.|.|TRBJ1-3|TRBV18
TGTGCCAGCTCAGAGGCCCCCTTTTCTGGAAACACCATATATTTT
CASSEAPFSGNTIYF
>.|.|TRBJ2-7|TRBV27
TGTGCCAGCAGTTTACAGGGTTACGAGCAGTACTTC
CASSLQGYEQYF
>.|.|TRBJ2-7|TRBV19
TGTGCCAGTAGTATAGCCGGGGGTTCCTACGAGCAGTACTTC
CASSIAGGSYEQYF
>TRBD2|.|TRBJ2-2|TRBV9
TGTGCCAGCAGCGTGCCCGGGCTAGCGGGAGACGGGGAGCTGTTTTTT
CASSVPGLAGDGELFF
>.|.|TRBJ1-5|TRBV5-4
TGTGCCAGCAGCTTGGGGGGGGGCAGGGGCCCTCAGCCCCAGCATTTT
CASSLGGGRGPQPQHF
>.|.|TRBJ2-6|TRBV7-2
TGTGCCAGCAGCCGAGGACAGCCTGGCTCTGGGGCCAACGTCCTGACTTTC
CASSRGQPGSGANVLTF
>TRBD2|.|TRBJ2-1|TRBV6-1
TGTGCCAGCAGTGCGGGAGGAACACCGAGGGATGAGCAGTTCTTC
CASSAGGTPRDEQFF
>TRBD1|.|TRBJ2-1|TRBV7-8
TGTGCTACCAGCAGAGCCGGGACAGGGGGAGTAGGAGAGCAGTTCTTC
CATSRAGTGGVGEQFF
>.|.|TRBJ1-1|TRBV11-3
TGTGCCAGCAGCTTAGGAGGGGAGGCTGAAGCTTTCTTT
CASSLGGEAEAFF
>.|.|TRBJ1-2|TRBV7-9
TGTGCCAGCAGCCCGGACAGTAACTATGGCTACACCTTC
CASSPDSNYGYTF
>TRBD1|.|TRBJ1-6|TRBV5-1
TGCGCCAGCAGCTATACAGGGGTAGGGAATTCACCCCTCCACTTT
CASSYTGVGNSPLHF
>TRBD1|once|TRBJ1-5|TRBV5-8
TGTGCCAGCACGCCGGGACAGGTTGATCAGCCCCAGCATTTT
CASTPGQVDQPQHF
>.|once|TRBJ2-2|TRBV5-1
TGCGCCAGCAGCCCCCCCGCAGGGTCCGGGGAGCTGTTTTTT
CASSPPAGSGELFF
>TRBD1|.|TRBJ1-2|TRBV5-5
TGTGCCAGCAGCTTGGGGCCCCGACAGGGCCTCCTTGGCGACTACACCTTC
CASSLGPRQGLLGDYTF
>.|few|TRBJ1-2|TRBV6-5
TGTGCCAGCAGGACAGAAGTTGGGTATGGCTACACCTTC
CASRTEVGYGYTF
>TRBD1|.|TRBJ2-4|TRBV4-2
TGTGCCAGCAGCCAAGATAGGTGGGGGACAGGGGCGGCCAAAAACATTCAGTACTTC
CASSQDRWGTGAAKNIQYF
>TRBD2|.|TRBJ2-7|TRBV6-6
TGTGCCAGCAGCCCGCGGGGGGGACGAAGCTACGAGCAGTACTTC
CASSPRGGRSYEQYF
>TRBD2|.|TRBJ2-7|TRBV4-1
TGCGCCAGCAGCCAAGATCCGTGGATCAGGGAGGGCTCCTACGAGCAGTACTTC
CASSQDPWIREGSYEQYF
>.|.|TRBJ2-2|TRBV9
TGTGCCAGCAGCACGACTTACGGGGGCGGGGAGCTGTTTTTT
CASSTTYGGGELFF
>TRBD1|.|TRBJ1-6|TRBV7-9
TGTGCCAGCAGCCCGGACAGGGGATATTATAATTCACCCCTCCACTTT
CASSPDRGYYNSPLHF
>TRBD1|once|TRBJ2-2|TRBV5-4
TGTGCCAGCAGCTTCGACAGGGGGCTGGCGGCCGGGGAGCTGTTTTTT
CASSFDRGLAAGELFF
>TRBD1|.|TRBJ2-3|TRBV5-1
TGCGCCAGCAGCTTGGACGGGACAGGGTGGACAGATACGCAGTATTTT
CASSLDGTGWTDTQYF
>TRBD1|few|TRBJ1-5|TRBV6-6
TGTGCCAGCAGTGATCGACAGGGGTTCAATCAGCCCCAGCATTTT
CASSDRQGFNQPQHF
>TRBD1|.|TRBJ2-7|TRBV28
TGTGCCAGCAGGCCAACAGGGGTCTTAAAGGGGCAGTACTTC
CASRPTGVLKGQYF
>.|.|TRBJ1-3|TRBV5-5
TGTGCCAGCAGCTCCACTCCAGGAAACACCATATATTTT
CASSSTPGNTIYF
>.|few|TRBJ1-6|TRBV7-2
TGTGCCAGCAGCCGGGACTATCCCCCTTCACCCCTCCACTTT
CASSRDYPPSPLHF
>.|once|TRBJ2-3|TRBV19
TGTGCCAGTAGACCTTCTGGGCCCGGCGGGGTTGACACAGATACGCAGTATTTT
CASRPSGPGGVDTDTQYF
>.|.|TRBJ2-6|TRBV21-1
TGTGCCAGCAGCGACCGGGACAGGTTTGTAAAGTTGGGGGCCAACGTCCTGACTTTC
CASSDRDRFVKLGANVLTF
>TRBD1|few|TRBJ1-1|TRBV5-6
TGTGCCAGCAGCCACCCCTCGACAGGGATTGCCACTGAAGCTTTCTTT
CASSHPSTGIATEAFF
>TRBD1|.|TRBJ2-3|TRBV29-1
TGCAGCGCTGGGGGGACAGGGGGGTCAGATACGCAGTATTTT
CSAGGTGGSDTQYF
>.|once|TRBJ2-3|TRBV7-2
TGTGCCAGCAGCCCTGGACTCTACTCGGGAGATACGCAGTATTTT
CASSPGLYSGDTQYF
>.|.|TRBJ2-4|TRBV21-1
TGTGCCAGCAGCAAAGAGAGACTCTTAGCCAAAAACATTCAGTACTTC
CASSKERLLAKNIQYF
>TRBD1|.|TRBJ2-5|TRBV6-6
TGTGCCAGCAGTTACCTACAGGGGGCGCGGGAGACCCAGTACTTC
CASSYLQGARETQYF
>.|.|TRBJ2-5|TRBV5-1
TGCGCCAGCAGCTTGGCTACAGAAGAGACCCAGTACTTC
CASSLATEETQYF
>TRBD1|.|TRBJ1-2|TRBV5-6
TGTGCCAGCAGTCAGGACAGGGGGCGCAACTATGGCTACACCTTC
CASSQDRGRNYGYTF
>.|.|TRBJ1-2|TRBV6-6
TGTGCCAGCAGTTACCCCATAATGCTATCTTACTATGGCTACACCTTC
CASSYPIMLSYYGYTF
>TRBD2|few|TRBJ2-1|TRBV5-1
TGCGCCAGCCGGGGGGACTACCCCTACAATGAGCAGTTCTTC
CASRGDYPYNEQFF